This TCR beta chain was recorded in a study of shared clonotypes between healthy human individuals. The overall study: Three CD4 naive, three CD4 memory, two CD8 naive and one CD8 memory plate were used per donor.

Donors were healthy HIV-negative adults without recently reported acute infections or vaccinations. There are a few counts of this clone. Using approximately 200 ng DNA, around 30,000 T cell genomes, the sorted-subset replicate PCRs were run. The assay was immunoSEQ multiplex PCR, and TCRdb's table has in-frame clones only and misses some. The table shows approximately 240,000 clones, with 60% to 70% occurring only once. The CDR3 has 16 amino acids. CDR1 is SEHNR, CDR2 FQNEAQ, per germline (reference sequence). Trimming left V 6 bases short and J 7 bases short, with 22 bases between. The rearrangement joins TRBV7-9 to TRBJ1-5, with D maybe TRBD1 (6 bases). What was sequenced was memory CD4+ T cells sorted from blood. Subset meaning: CD45RA-negative fraction. The clonotype comes from a young man in good health. CDR3 sequence: CASSIRSQGHHQPQHF. CDR3 sequence (DNA): TGTGCCAGCAGTATACGGAGTCAGGGGCATCACCAGCCCCAGCATTTT.